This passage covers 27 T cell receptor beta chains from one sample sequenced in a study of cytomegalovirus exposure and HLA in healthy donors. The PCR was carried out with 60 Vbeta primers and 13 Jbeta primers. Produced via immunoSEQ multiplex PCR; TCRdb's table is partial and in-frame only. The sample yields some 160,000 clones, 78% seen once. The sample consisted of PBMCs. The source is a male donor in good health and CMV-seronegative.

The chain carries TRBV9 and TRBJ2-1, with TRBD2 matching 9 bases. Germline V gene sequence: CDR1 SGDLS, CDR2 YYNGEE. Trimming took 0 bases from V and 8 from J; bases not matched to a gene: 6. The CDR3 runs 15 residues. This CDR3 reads CASSVASSGTHEQFF. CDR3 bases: TGTGCCAGCAGCGTAGCCTCTAGCGGGACGCATGAGCAGTTCTTC.

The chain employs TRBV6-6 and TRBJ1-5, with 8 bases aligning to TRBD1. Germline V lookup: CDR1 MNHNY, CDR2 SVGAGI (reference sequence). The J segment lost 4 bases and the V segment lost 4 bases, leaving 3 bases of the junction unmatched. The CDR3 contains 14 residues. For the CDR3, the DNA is TGTGCCAGCAGTTTGGGACAGGCTAATCAGCCCCAGCATTTT. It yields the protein CASSLGQANQPQHF.

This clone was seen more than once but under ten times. Written as DNA, the CDR3 is TGTGCCAGCAGTTCGGGCGGAGGGAAGCAGTACTTC. It yields the protein CASSSGGGKQYF. The chain employs TRBV28 and TRBJ2-7; TRBD2 is a possible D gene (6 bases). The CDR3 has 12 amino acids. V gave up 4 bases and J gave up 8 bases, with 12 bases separating them. Germline V lookup: CDR1 MDHEN, CDR2 SYDVKM.

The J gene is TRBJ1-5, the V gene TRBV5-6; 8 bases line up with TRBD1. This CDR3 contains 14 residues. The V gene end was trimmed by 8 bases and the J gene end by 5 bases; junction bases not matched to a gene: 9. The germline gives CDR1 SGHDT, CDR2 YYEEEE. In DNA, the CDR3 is TGTGCCAGTGGGACAGGCGGCGAGTATCAGCCCCAGCATTTT. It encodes CASGTGGEYQPQHF. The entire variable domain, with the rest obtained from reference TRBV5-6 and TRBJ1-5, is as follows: DAGVTQSPTHLIKTRGQQVTLRCSPKSGHDTVSWYQQALGQGPQFIFQYYEEEERQRGNFPDRFSGHQFPNYSSELNVNALLLGDSALYLCASGTGGEYQPQHFGDGTRLSIL.

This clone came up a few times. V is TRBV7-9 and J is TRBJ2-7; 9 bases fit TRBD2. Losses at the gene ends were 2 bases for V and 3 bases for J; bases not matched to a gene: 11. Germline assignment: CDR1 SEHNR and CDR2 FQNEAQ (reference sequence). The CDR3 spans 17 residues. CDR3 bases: TGTGCCAGCAGCTTATTGGATTGGCGGGAGGGCCACTACGAGCAGTACTTC. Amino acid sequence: CASSLLDWREGHYEQYF.

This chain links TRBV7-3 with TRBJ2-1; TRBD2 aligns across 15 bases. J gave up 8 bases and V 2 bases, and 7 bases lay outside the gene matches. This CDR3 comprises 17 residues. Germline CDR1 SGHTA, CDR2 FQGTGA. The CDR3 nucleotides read TGTGCCAGCAGCTTAGGACTAGCGGGAGGGCCGTGGGATGAGCAGTTCTTC. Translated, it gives CASSLGLAGGPWDEQFF.

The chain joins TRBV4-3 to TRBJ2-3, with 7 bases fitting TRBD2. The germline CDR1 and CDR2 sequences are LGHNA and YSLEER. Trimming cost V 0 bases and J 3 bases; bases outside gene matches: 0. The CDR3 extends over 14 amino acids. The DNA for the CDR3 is TGCGCCAGCAGCCAAGAAGCGGGGACAGATACGCAGTATTTT. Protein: CASSQEAGTDTQYF.

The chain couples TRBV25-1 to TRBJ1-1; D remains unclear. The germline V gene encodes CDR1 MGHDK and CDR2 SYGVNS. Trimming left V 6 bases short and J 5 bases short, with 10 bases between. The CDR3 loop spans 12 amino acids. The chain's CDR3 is CASREGRTEAFF. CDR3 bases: TGTGCCAGCAGGGAAGGGAGAACTGAAGCTTTCTTT.

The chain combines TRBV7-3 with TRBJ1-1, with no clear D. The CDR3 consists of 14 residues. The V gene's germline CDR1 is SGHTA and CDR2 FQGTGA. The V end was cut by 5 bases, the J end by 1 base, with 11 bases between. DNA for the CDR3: TGTGCCAGCAGCACCGAATCGGGGAACACTGAAGCTTTCTTT. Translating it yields CASSTESGNTEAFF.

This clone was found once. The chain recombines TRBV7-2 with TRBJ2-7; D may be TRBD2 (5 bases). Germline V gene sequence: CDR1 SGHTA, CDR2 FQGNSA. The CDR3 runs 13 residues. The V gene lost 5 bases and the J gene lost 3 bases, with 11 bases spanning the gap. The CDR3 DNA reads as TGTGCCAGCAGCCCCCATGAGGGCTACGAGCAGTACTTC. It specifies CASSPHEGYEQYF.

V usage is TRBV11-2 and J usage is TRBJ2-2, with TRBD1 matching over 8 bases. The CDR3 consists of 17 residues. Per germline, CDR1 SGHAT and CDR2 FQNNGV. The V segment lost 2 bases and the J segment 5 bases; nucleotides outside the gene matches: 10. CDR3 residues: CASSLRKGQDRTGELFF. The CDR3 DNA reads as TGTGCCAGCAGCTTAAGGAAGGGACAGGATCGGACCGGGGAGCTGTTTTTT.

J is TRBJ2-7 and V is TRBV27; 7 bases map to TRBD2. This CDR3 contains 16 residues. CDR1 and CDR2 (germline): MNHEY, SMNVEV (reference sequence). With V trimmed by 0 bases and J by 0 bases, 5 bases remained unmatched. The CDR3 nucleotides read TGTGCCAGCAGTTTATCGGCTGGCGGGAGCTCCTACGAGCAGTACTTC. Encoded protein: CASSLSAGGSSYEQYF.

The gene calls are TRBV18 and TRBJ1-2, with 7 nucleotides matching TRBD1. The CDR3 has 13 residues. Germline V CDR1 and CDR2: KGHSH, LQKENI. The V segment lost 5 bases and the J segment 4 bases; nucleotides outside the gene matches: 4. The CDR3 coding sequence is TGTGCCAGCTCAGAAGACAGGGTCTATGGCTACACCTTC. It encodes CASSEDRVYGYTF.

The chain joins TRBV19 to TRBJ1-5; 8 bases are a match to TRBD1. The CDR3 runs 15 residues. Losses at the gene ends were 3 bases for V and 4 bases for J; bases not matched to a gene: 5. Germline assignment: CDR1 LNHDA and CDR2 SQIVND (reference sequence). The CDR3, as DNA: TGTGCCAGTAGTATCTTCGGGACAGGTAATCAGCCCCAGCATTTT. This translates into CASSIFGTGNQPQHF.

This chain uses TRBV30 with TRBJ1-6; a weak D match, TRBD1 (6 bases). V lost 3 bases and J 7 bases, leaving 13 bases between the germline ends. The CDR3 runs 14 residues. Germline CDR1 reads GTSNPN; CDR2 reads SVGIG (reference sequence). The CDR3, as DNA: TGTGCCTGGAGGAAGGGACAAGCCAATTCACCCCTCCACTTT. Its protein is CAWRKGQANSPLHF.

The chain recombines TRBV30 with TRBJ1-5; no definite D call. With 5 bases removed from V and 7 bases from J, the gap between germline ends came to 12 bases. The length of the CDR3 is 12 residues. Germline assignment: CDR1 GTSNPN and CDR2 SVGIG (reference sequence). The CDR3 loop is CAWSEGSQPQHF. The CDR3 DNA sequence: TGTGCCTGGTCTGAGGGTAGCCAGCCCCAGCATTTT.

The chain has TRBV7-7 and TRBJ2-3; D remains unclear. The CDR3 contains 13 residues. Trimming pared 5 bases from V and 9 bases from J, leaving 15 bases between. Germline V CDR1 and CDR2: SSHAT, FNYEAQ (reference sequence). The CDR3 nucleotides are TGTGCCAGCAGCCCCAGCGAGGAGTCGACGCAGTATTTT. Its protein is CASSPSEESTQYF.

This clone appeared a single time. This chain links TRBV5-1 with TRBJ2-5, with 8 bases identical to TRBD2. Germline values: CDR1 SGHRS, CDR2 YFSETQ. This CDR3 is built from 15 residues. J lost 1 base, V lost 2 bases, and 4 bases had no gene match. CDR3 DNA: TGCGCCAGCAGCTTCATAGCGGGAATCCAAGAGACCCAGTACTTC. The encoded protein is CASSFIAGIQETQYF.

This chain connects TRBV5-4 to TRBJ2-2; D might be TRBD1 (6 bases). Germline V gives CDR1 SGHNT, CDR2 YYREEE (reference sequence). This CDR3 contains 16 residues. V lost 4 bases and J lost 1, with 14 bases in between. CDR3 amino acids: CASSQGQGGNTGELFF. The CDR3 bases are TGTGCCAGCAGCCAGGGACAAGGGGGGAACACCGGGGAGCTGTTTTTT.

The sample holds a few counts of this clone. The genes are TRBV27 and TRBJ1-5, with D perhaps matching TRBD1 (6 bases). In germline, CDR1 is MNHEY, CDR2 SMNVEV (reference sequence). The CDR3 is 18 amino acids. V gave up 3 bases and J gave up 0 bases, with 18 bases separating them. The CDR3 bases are TGTGCCAGCAGTTTGAAAGCCGTTGACAGGTCTAGCAATCAGCCCCAGCATTTT. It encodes CASSLKAVDRSSNQPQHF.

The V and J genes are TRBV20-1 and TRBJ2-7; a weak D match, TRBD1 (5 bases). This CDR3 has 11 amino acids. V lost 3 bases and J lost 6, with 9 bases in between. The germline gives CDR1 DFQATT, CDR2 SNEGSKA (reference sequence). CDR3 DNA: TGCAGTGCTAGTTTTCAGGGCGAGCAGTACTTC. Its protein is CSASFQGEQYF.

For the CDR3, the DNA is TGTGCCAGCAGCGGGGACAGGGGATATGACTATGGCTACACCTTC. Protein: CASSGDRGYDYGYTF. The chain employs TRBV9 and TRBJ1-2, with TRBD1 matching 10 bases. The CDR3 contains 15 residues. V was clipped by 3 bases and J by 3 bases; unmatched bases: 5. Germline-derived CDR1 and CDR2 are SGDLS and YYNGEE.

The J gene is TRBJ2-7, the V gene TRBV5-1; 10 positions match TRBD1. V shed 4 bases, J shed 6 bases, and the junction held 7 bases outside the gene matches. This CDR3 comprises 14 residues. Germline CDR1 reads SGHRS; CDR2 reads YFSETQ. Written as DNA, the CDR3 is TGCGCCAGCAGCCCGGGACAGGGGAACCGCGAGCAGTACTTC. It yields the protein CASSPGQGNREQYF.

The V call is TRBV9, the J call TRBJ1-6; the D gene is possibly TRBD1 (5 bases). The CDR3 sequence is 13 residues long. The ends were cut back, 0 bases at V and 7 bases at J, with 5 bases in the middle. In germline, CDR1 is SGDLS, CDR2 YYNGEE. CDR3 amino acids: CASSVGQNSPLHF. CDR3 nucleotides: TGTGCCAGCAGCGTAGGACAGAATTCACCCCTCCACTTT.

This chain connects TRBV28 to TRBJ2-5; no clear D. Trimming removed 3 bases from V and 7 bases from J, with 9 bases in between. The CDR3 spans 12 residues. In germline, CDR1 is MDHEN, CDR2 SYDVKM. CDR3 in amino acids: CASSFGRGTQYF. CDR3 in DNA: TGTGCCAGCAGTTTTGGTCGAGGGACCCAGTACTTC.

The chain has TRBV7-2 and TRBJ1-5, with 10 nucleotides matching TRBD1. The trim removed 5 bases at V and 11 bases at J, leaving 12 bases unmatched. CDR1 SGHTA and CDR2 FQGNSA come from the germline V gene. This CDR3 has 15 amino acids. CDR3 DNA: TGTGCCAGCAGCCCCGGGACAGGGGTCCCCAGGGCCCAGCATTTT. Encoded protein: CASSPGTGVPRAQHF.

CDR3: CASSLEIGEAYEQYF. CDR3 DNA sequence: TGTGCCAGCAGCTTAGAGATAGGGGAAGCCTACGAGCAGTACTTC. This sequence joins TRBV7-8 and TRBJ2-7, with a possible D match to TRBD1 (5 bases). The length of the CDR3 is 15 residues. CDR1 and CDR2 from the germline V gene are SGHVS and FQNEAQ. The V gene lost 1 base and the J gene lost 2 bases, with 12 bases spanning the gap.